This T cell receptor beta chain comes out of a study of blood T cells in healthy people across ages. Looking at the study overall: Every two T cells gave about one barcoded beta molecule via template switching. Study-level findings and limits: Donor CMV status, an unknown factor, possibly confounded changes in expanded clonotypes.

The trim removed 3 bases at V and 4 bases at J, leaving 16 bases unmatched. Germline V gene data show CDR1 as DFQATT and CDR2 as SNEGSKA (reference sequence). The CDR3 is 18 residues long. For the second PCR, which ran for 7 to 11 cycles, a sample-barcoded 5' primer and a J-beta primer mix were used. MiXCR was run by TCRdb on the 5' RACE reads, yielding one entry per CDR3 protein. The sample contains roughly 680,000 distinct CDR3 sequences, roughly half of which appear only once. Ten or more counts support this clonotype. What it recognizes is unknown. The source material was blood. The chain joins TRBV20-1 to TRBJ2-1; 9 bases match TRBD2. This clonotype was obtained from a woman of 80 years or more in good health. The CDR3 region is CSASRRRPSGDEYNEQFF. The CDR3 DNA is TGCAGTGCTAGTAGACGGCGGCCTAGCGGGGATGAGTACAATGAGCAGTTCTTC.